The clone carrying this TCR beta chain was counted once. The data were obtained in a study of PD-L1 blockade in urothelial cancer. Background on the study: Blood yielded a median of 141,255 T cells per sample.

Regarding time point: pretreatment peripheral blood. Measured with immunoSEQ multiplex PCR; TCRdb has only the in-frame clones, and not every one. Among about 49,000 clones listed, 79% were seen once. The clonotype was recovered from a man aged 65 to 85 with urothelial cancer. Sequenced material: PBMCs, taken around atezolizumab (anti-PD-L1) treatment.

CDR3 bases: TGTGCCAGCAGTTCGCTGGTCGGCGGGGAGCTGTTTTTT. Its translation is CASSSLVGGELFF. V gene TRBV7-6 combines with J gene TRBJ2-2; D not certain. The CDR3 is 13 residues long. V dropped 6 bases and J dropped 7 bases, with 12 bases sitting between them. The V gene's germline CDR1 is SGHVS and CDR2 FNYEAQ.